This T cell receptor (beta chain) comes out of a study of neoadjuvant anti-PD-1 for oral cavity cancer. Study-wide background: Patients without progression received a fourth nivolumab dose around day 43, then surgical resection on days 50-56.

The germline CDR1 and CDR2 sequences are MNHEY and SVGAGI. This CDR3 has 16 amino acids. Notes on the study in general: Pretreatment Treg/Th17 ratio correlated inversely with post-treatment tumor clonality.

Method: immunoSEQ multiplex PCR; TCRdb's copy keeps in-frame clones and lacks some. The sample lists approximately 68,000 clones; approximately 87% were seen once. As for this clone: Antigen specificity is unknown.

Described time point: after neoadjuvant nivolumab, at surgical resection. Patients had HPV-negative, locally advanced oral cavity squamous cell carcinoma. Analysis of PBMCs was direct, with no culture step. The sequence derives from a person aged 35-79 years with oral cavity squamous cell carcinoma. The chain recombines TRBV6-5 with TRBJ2-5; 9 nucleotides line up with TRBD1. The J call is doubtful: the DNA matches TRBJ2-7 better. The sample was PBMCs, taken after nivolumab (anti-PD-1) treatment. CDR3 bases: TGTGCCAGCAGTTCCGAACCGGGACAGGGAAGATACGAGCAGTACTTC. Residues: CASSSEPGQGRYEQYF.